This TCR beta chain appears in the sequencing data of a study of blood T cells in healthy people across ages. Points from the study as a whole: Expanded clonotype changes were possibly confounded by unknown donor CMV status. Those diversity estimates obtained from one million T cells were thought to be underestimates. In long-lived donors, naive CD4+ cell counts and diversity exceeded those of aged donors.

Comment on this clonotype: The antigen remains undetermined.

A J-beta primer mix and a sample-barcoded 5' primer were used in a second PCR of roughly 7 to 12 cycles. Via MiXCR, TCRdb re-called the 5' RACE reads, giving one row per CDR3 protein. The sample lists around 1.5 million distinct CDR3 sequences; around 55% were seen once. V shed 0 bases and J shed 7 bases, with 12 bases lying between them. The CDR3 covers 14 residues. In germline, CDR1 is MNHEY, CDR2 SVGAGI. The sequenced sample was blood. This clonotype originated in a man aged 18 to 30 in good health. This chain uses TRBV6-5 with TRBJ1-2; D uncertain. The CDR3 DNA is TGTGCCAGCAGTTACTCCCAGAGTTATCCTGGCTACACCTTC. Its translation: CASSYSQSYPGYTF.